These T cell receptor beta chains were read from a single sample in a study of T cell responses to AZD1222 COVID-19 vaccine. Clones were sequenced by immunoSEQ multiplex PCR, and TCRdb holds only the in-frame ones, with some missing. Of under 150,000 clones listed, around nine tenths are singletons. The starting material was peripheral blood, obtained on day 0 of AZD1222 vaccination. The receptors shown here come from an adult in good health. Each CDR3 is given with its conserved first and last residue. A D gene is named only where the DNA matches it firmly. Only some rows state a clone size, as once, few, many or a class for expanded clones.

>TRBJ1-2|once|TRBV19|TRBD1
TGTGCCACAGGAGGGACAGGGGGCTTCTATGGCTACACCTTC
CATGGTGGFYGYTF
>TRBJ2-1|-|TRBV5-8|-
TGTGCCAGCAGCTTGGTGGGCCAGGAGCAGTTCTTC
CASSLVGQEQFF
>TRBJ1-6|-|TRBV14|TRBD1
TGTGCCAGCAGCAAGGGACAGAAAAATTCACCCCTCCACTTT
CASSKGQKNSPLHF
>TRBJ1-1|-|TRBV19|TRBD1
TGTGCCAGTAGTATAGACAGGGGGGCTGAAGCTTTCTTT
CASSIDRGAEAFF
>TRBJ1-2|-|TRBV18|-
TGTGCCAGCTCACTTCAGGGCTCAGTAGGCTACACCTTC
CASSLQGSVGYTF
>TRBJ2-5|-|TRBV5-1|-
TGCGCCAGCAGCTTGGAGGTGAACCGGGAGACCCAGTACTTC
CASSLEVNRETQYF
>TRBJ2-7|-|TRBV2|-
TGTGCCAGCACCTTCTCCGGACGGACAGTGCGCTCCTACGAGCAGTACTTC
CASTFSGRTVRSYEQYF
>TRBJ2-7|-|TRBV2|-
TGTGCCAGCAGGCGACAGGGAGGCTCCTACGAGCAGTACTTC
CASRRQGGSYEQYF
>TRBJ1-5|-|TRBV5-5|-
TGTGCCAGCAGCTTGGTTACAGGCAATCAGCCCCAGCATTTT
CASSLVTGNQPQHF
>TRBJ1-1|-|TRBV28|-
TGTGCCAGCACCTCCCCAGGTGCTGAAGCTTTCTTT
CASTSPGAEAFF
>TRBJ2-7|-|TRBV6-1|-
TGTGCCAGCAGTGAGGGGCAGGGGTTATACGAGCAGTACTTC
CASSEGQGLYEQYF
>TRBJ2-7|-|TRBV5-4|-
TGTGCCAGCAGCTTGGGAGGCGAGCAGTACTTC
CASSLGGEQYF
>TRBJ1-2|-|TRBV4-1|-
TGCGCCAGCAGCCAAGATTTTGGCTCTAACTATGGCTACACCTTC
CASSQDFGSNYGYTF
>TRBJ1-5|-|TRBV2|TRBD1
TGTGCCAGCAGGGACAGGGGGCTAGGACAGCCCCAGCATTTT
CASRDRGLGQPQHF
>TRBJ1-4|-|TRBV4-2|-
TGTGCCAGCAGCTCGGACACTGATGAAAAACTGTTTTTT
CASSSDTDEKLFF
>TRBJ1-2|-|TRBV6-1|-
TGTGCCAGCAGTGAACCGGGTGGAGGGTCCCCTTATGGCTACACCTTC
CASSEPGGGSPYGYTF
>TRBJ2-7|-|TRBV6-5|-
TGTGCCAGTTGGGATACCACGAGCTCCTACGAGCAGTACTTC
CASWDTTSSYEQYF
>TRBJ1-1|-|TRBV5-1|-
TGCGCCAGCAGCCGACAACCCACGGGGAACACTGAAGCTTTCTTT
CASSRQPTGNTEAFF
>TRBJ1-1|once|TRBV29-1|-
TGCAGCGTTAATCTTAGGCTCTTAAGGGACACTGAAGCTTTCTTT
CSVNLRLLRDTEAFF
>TRBJ1-2|-|TRBV30|-
TGTGCCTGGAGTGGCCCGTTAGGAGACTCTGGCTACACCTTC
CAWSGPLGDSGYTF
>TRBJ2-3|-|TRBV7-9|-
TGTGCCAGCAGCCCCGGGGGAGGCACAGATACGCAGTATTTT
CASSPGGGTDTQYF
>TRBJ2-3|-|TRBV5-4|TRBD2
TGTGCCAGCATCCAAGTCGGGGGGACAGATACGCAGTATTTT
CASIQVGGTDTQYF
>TRBJ1-5|-|TRBV27|-
TGTGCCAGCAGTCCCACCGGCGGCAGGAGTAATCAGCCCCAGCATTTT
CASSPTGGRSNQPQHF
>TRBJ2-2|-|TRBV7-9|-
TGTGCCAGCAGCTTATGGCAGGCAGCCACCGGGGAGCTGTTTTTT
CASSLWQAATGELFF
>TRBJ2-2|-|TRBV7-6|-
TGTGCCAGCAGCTTAGATCTGACCGGGGAGCTGTTTTTT
CASSLDLTGELFF
>TRBJ2-1|-|TRBV6-1|TRBD2
TGTGCCAGCAGTGAAGTAGCGGGATACCGAGACTGGCAGTTCTTC
CASSEVAGYRDWQFF
>TRBJ2-5|once|TRBV29-1|-
TGCAGCGCCCCTAAGTGGGGGGTTGGATCGGCCCAGTACTTC
CSAPKWGVGSAQYF
>TRBJ1-5|-|TRBV5-6|-
TGTGCCAGCAGCTTGTTTGGGGGGTGGGACAGCAATCAGCCCCAGCATTTT
CASSLFGGWDSNQPQHF
>TRBJ1-5|few|TRBV6-5|TRBD1
TGTGCCAGCAGTAAGACAGGGGGTGTTCAGCCCCAGCATTTT
CASSKTGGVQPQHF
>TRBJ2-1|-|TRBV11-1|TRBD2
TGTGCCAGCAGCTTAGGCGGGGCTAGCGGGAGTATTGAGCAGTTCTTC
CASSLGGASGSIEQFF
>TRBJ2-1|-|TRBV2|TRBD2
TGTGCCAGTCTCTATGGACTAGCGGGGCCTTACAATGAGCAGTTCTTC
CASLYGLAGPYNEQFF
>TRBJ1-1|-|TRBV5-1|-
TGCGCCAGCAGCTTGCAGCAGGGCTACACTGAAGCTTTCTTT
CASSLQQGYTEAFF
>TRBJ1-1|-|TRBV5-1|-
TGCGCCAGCAGCTTGGAAGGGCCTGAAGCTTTCTTT
CASSLEGPEAFF
>TRBJ2-2|-|TRBV28|-
TGTGCCAGCAGTTTCGAGACGGCCGGGGAGCTGTTTTTT
CASSFETAGELFF
>TRBJ1-1|-|TRBV28|-
TGTGCCAGCAGTTTATTGGGGGTATCAAACACTGAAGCTTTCTTT
CASSLLGVSNTEAFF
>TRBJ2-2|-|TRBV5-1|TRBD1
TGCGCCAGCAGCCAGACAGGGGTTAACACCGGGGAGCTGTTTTTT
CASSQTGVNTGELFF
>TRBJ2-7|-|TRBV10-3|TRBD2
TGTGCCACCCGTAGCGGGAGCTACGAGCAGTACTTC
CATRSGSYEQYF
>TRBJ2-1|-|TRBV20-1|-
TGCAGTGCTAGTAGTGCGCTAGCGAACTACAATGAGCAGTTCTTC
CSASSALANYNEQFF
>TRBJ1-5|-|TRBV7-9|TRBD1
TGTGCCAGCAGCCCTGGGACAGGGGCGATATCGAATCAGCCCCAGCATTTT
CASSPGTGAISNQPQHF
>TRBJ1-2|-|TRBV30|TRBD1
TGTGCCTGGAGTGTAGGGACAGGGGGCTACACCTTC
CAWSVGTGGYTF
>TRBJ1-2|-|TRBV10-2|-
TGCGCCAGCAAAGCGGGGGTCAACTATGGCTACACCTTC
CASKAGVNYGYTF
>TRBJ2-3|once|TRBV2|-
TGTGCCTCCCGAGGTGAAGATACGCAGTATTTT
CASRGEDTQYF
>TRBJ1-3|-|TRBV18|-
TGTGCCAGCTCGCCGGGTTTGGGGGGACTCTCTGGAAACACCATATATTTT
CASSPGLGGLSGNTIYF
>TRBJ1-5|-|TRBV2|TRBD1
TGTGCCAGCAGTGAAAGGGACAGGGATTATAGCAATCAGCCCCAGCATTTT
CASSERDRDYSNQPQHF
>TRBJ1-1|-|TRBV28|TRBD1
TGTGCCACAGAATTGACAGGGGGCGAAGCTTTCTTT
CATELTGGEAFF
>TRBJ1-6|-|TRBV5-1|TRBD1
TGCGCCAGCAGCCCTCAGGGGGTTAATTCACCCCTCCACTTT
CASSPQGVNSPLHF
>TRBJ2-5|-|TRBV23-1|TRBD1
TGCGCCAGCAGTCAATCAAGAGGGGGCAGGGAGACCCAGTACTTC
CASSQSRGGRETQYF
>TRBJ2-1|-|TRBV3-1/TRBV3-2|TRBD1
TGTGCCAGCAGCTTACGGACAGGGTTGGTCAATGAGCAGTTCTTC
CASSLRTGLVNEQFF
>TRBJ1-1|-|TRBV29-1|-
TGCAGCGTCGGATCCATGAACACTGAAGCTTTCTTT
CSVGSMNTEAFF
>TRBJ2-2|-|TRBV6-5|TRBD1
TGTGCCAGCACCCGGACAGGGGATACCGGGGAGCTGTTTTTT
CASTRTGDTGELFF
>TRBJ1-1|-|TRBV19|TRBD1
TGTGCCAGTAGTATCCCCAGGTTTGGGACAGGGGACGGTTCTGAAGCTTTCTTT
CASSIPRFGTGDGSEAFF